These T cell receptor beta chains were read from a single sample in a study of OX40 agonist ivuxolimab in advanced cancers. Using immunoSEQ multiplex PCR, the repertoire was profiled, and TCRdb retains in-frame clones only, with some absent. This sample has roughly 77,000 clones, with 80% to 95% found just once. The specimen was CD4+ or CD8+ T cells sorted from blood, collected in a trial of the OX40 agonist ivuxolimab. These receptors all come from an adult with an advanced solid tumor such as melanoma, head and neck, liver or kidney cancer. CDR3s include the opening cysteine and the closing phenylalanine or tryptophan. A D gene is named only where the DNA matches it firmly. Clone size is given for some rows only: seen once, a few or many times, or a class if the clone is expanded.

size: NA
J: TRBJ1-5
V: TRBV5-1
D: NA
DNA: TGCGCCAGCAGCTTGGCGGAAAATCAGCCCCAGCATTTT
CDR3: CASSLAENQPQHF

size: NA
J: TRBJ1-2
V: TRBV4-1
D: NA
DNA: TGCGCCAGCAGCCAAGATCAATGGAATGCCTATGGCTACACCTTC
CDR3: CASSQDQWNAYGYTF

size: NA
J: TRBJ2-4
V: TRBV19
D: TRBD1
DNA: TGTGCCAGTAGTCCAGTTGGGACAGGGCTGAACATTCAGTACTTC
CDR3: CASSPVGTGLNIQYF

size: NA
J: TRBJ1-1
V: TRBV19
D: NA
DNA: TGTGCCAGTAGTACAACAGGGTTGAACACTGAAGCTTTCTTT
CDR3: CASSTTGLNTEAFF

size: NA
J: TRBJ2-2
V: TRBV5-1
D: TRBD2
DNA: TGCGCCAGCAGCAAAAGGACTAGCGGCAACACCGGGGAGCTGTTTTTT
CDR3: CASSKRTSGNTGELFF

size: NA
J: TRBJ1-6
V: TRBV6-6
D: TRBD1
DNA: TGTGCCAGCGGATTGACAGGGGGTAATTCACCCCTCCACTTT
CDR3: CASGLTGGNSPLHF

size: NA
J: TRBJ1-1
V: TRBV5-8
D: NA
DNA: TGTGCCAGCAGCTTGGTTTTGGTGAACACTGAAGCTTTCTTT
CDR3: CASSLVLVNTEAFF

size: NA
J: TRBJ2-1
V: TRBV9
D: TRBD2
DNA: TGTGCCAGCAGCGTATCGCTAGCGGGAAACAATGAGCAGTTCTTC
CDR3: CASSVSLAGNNEQFF

size: NA
J: TRBJ2-3
V: TRBV2
D: NA
DNA: TGTGCCAGCATAATTGGGCGGTCCACAGATACGCAGTATTTT
CDR3: CASIIGRSTDTQYF

size: NA
J: TRBJ2-2
V: TRBV19
D: TRBD2
DNA: TGTGCCAGTAGTACGGGACTAGCGGGGCCCGGGGAGCTGTTTTTT
CDR3: CASSTGLAGPGELFF

size: NA
J: TRBJ2-7
V: TRBV30
D: TRBD2
DNA: TGTGCCTGGAGCCCGGGACTAGCGGGTCTTGTCGCGTCCGGCGAGCAGTACTTC
CDR3: CAWSPGLAGLVASGEQYF

size: NA
J: TRBJ1-1
V: TRBV30
D: TRBD1
DNA: TGTGCCTGGAGAAGACAGGGGAGCGGGGCTGAAGCTTTCTTT
CDR3: CAWRRQGSGAEAFF

size: NA
J: TRBJ2-1
V: TRBV5-8
D: NA
DNA: TGTGCCAGCAGCAGGGGCCAGAGCTCCTACAATGAGCAGTTCTTC
CDR3: CASSRGQSSYNEQFF

size: NA
J: TRBJ1-1
V: TRBV9
D: NA
DNA: TGTGCCAGCAGCGTCCTTTGGAGGGGAGGCACTGAAGCTTTCTTT
CDR3: CASSVLWRGGTEAFF

size: NA
J: TRBJ2-7
V: TRBV10-3
D: NA
DNA: TGTGCCATCAGTGAGGGGTCGTACGAGCAGTACTTC
CDR3: CAISEGSYEQYF

size: NA
J: TRBJ1-4
V: TRBV6-6
D: TRBD1
DNA: TGTGCCAGCAGTTACCCCATAAGACAGGGAAAACTGTTTTTT
CDR3: CASSYPIRQGKLFF

size: NA
J: TRBJ1-1
V: TRBV19
D: TRBD1
DNA: TGTGCCAGTAGTACCTCGACAGGGGCAGGGGACACTGAAGCTTTCTTT
CDR3: CASSTSTGAGDTEAFF

size: NA
J: TRBJ2-7
V: TRBV5-1
D: NA
DNA: TGCGCCAGCAGCTCCCAACCCGGGTCTTACGAGCAGTACTTC
CDR3: CASSSQPGSYEQYF

size: NA
J: TRBJ1-6
V: TRBV30
D: NA
DNA: TGTGCCTGGAGAGGGGCAGATTCACCCCTCCACTTT
CDR3: CAWRGADSPLHF

size: NA
J: TRBJ1-3
V: TRBV6-4
D: NA
DNA: TGTGCCAGCAGTGACCTTCCCTCCAACACCATATATTTT
CDR3: CASSDLPSNTIYF

size: NA
J: TRBJ1-6
V: TRBV5-1
D: NA
DNA: TGCGCCAGCAGCTCCGGACATGATAATTCACCCCTCCACTTT
CDR3: CASSSGHDNSPLHF

size: once
J: TRBJ1-2
V: TRBV5-1
D: NA
DNA: TGCGCCAGCAGCTTGGAAGGACAGAACTATGGCTACACCTTC
CDR3: CASSLEGQNYGYTF

size: NA
J: TRBJ2-7
V: TRBV5-4
D: NA
DNA: TGTGCCAGCAGCCTAGACCCGGTAGGATCCTACGAGCAGTACTTC
CDR3: CASSLDPVGSYEQYF

size: NA
J: TRBJ2-5
V: TRBV2
D: NA
DNA: TGTGCCAGCAGATTCGGGGAAGAGACCCAGTACTTC
CDR3: CASRFGEETQYF

size: NA
J: TRBJ1-2
V: TRBV19
D: NA
DNA: TGTGCCAGTAGTATAACCCAGGCGAACTATGGCTACACCTTC
CDR3: CASSITQANYGYTF

size: NA
J: TRBJ1-1
V: TRBV19
D: NA
DNA: TGTGCCAGTAGTATAGCAGGGGCCATGAACACTGAAGCTTTCTTT
CDR3: CASSIAGAMNTEAFF

size: NA
J: TRBJ1-2
V: TRBV11-2
D: TRBD1
DNA: TGTGCCAGCAGCACAGGGACAGGACTATATGGCTACACCTTC
CDR3: CASSTGTGLYGYTF

size: once
J: TRBJ2-7
V: TRBV6-1
D: NA
DNA: TGTGCCAGCAGTTTAACCCACTACGAGCAGTACTTC
CDR3: CASSLTHYEQYF

size: NA
J: TRBJ2-5
V: TRBV10-3
D: NA
DNA: TGTGCCATCAGTGAGTTGACAGGCAACCAAGAGACCCAGTACTTC
CDR3: CAISELTGNQETQYF

size: NA
J: TRBJ2-2
V: TRBV30
D: TRBD2
DNA: TGTGCCTGGACCCGGGGACTAGCGGGGCACGGGGAGCTGTTTTTT
CDR3: CAWTRGLAGHGELFF

size: once
J: TRBJ2-7
V: TRBV6-5
D: TRBD1
DNA: TGTGCCAGCACCTCCTTAGACAGGGGGCGTCCCGAGCAGTACTTC
CDR3: CASTSLDRGRPEQYF

size: NA
J: TRBJ2-4
V: TRBV4-1
D: NA
DNA: TGCGCCAGCAGCCATCCCGGAGTCTGGGGAAGCAAAAACATTCAGTACTTC
CDR3: CASSHPGVWGSKNIQYF

size: NA
J: TRBJ2-5
V: TRBV29-1
D: TRBD2
DNA: TGCAGTGGTATCGAGCGGGGGGGCCCCCAAGAGACCCAGTACTTC
CDR3: CSGIERGGPQETQYF

size: NA
J: TRBJ2-1
V: TRBV6-1
D: TRBD2
DNA: TGTGCCAGCAGTGAGCAGCCGGGACTAGCCTATGAGCAGTTCTTC
CDR3: CASSEQPGLAYEQFF

size: once
J: TRBJ1-2
V: TRBV6-6
D: NA
DNA: TGTGCCAGCAGTTACCCGACAGACTATGGCTACACCTTC
CDR3: CASSYPTDYGYTF

size: NA
J: TRBJ1-2
V: TRBV7-9
D: NA
DNA: TGTGCCAGCAGCCCCAGTCCCAGCTGGGGCTACACCTTC
CDR3: CASSPSPSWGYTF

size: NA
J: TRBJ1-5
V: TRBV30
D: NA
DNA: TGTGCCTGGCAGGCAGGGCGCGATCAGCCCCAGCATTTT
CDR3: CAWQAGRDQPQHF

size: NA
J: TRBJ1-1
V: TRBV11-2
D: TRBD1
DNA: TGTGCCAGCAGCTTCCGGGACAGCGGGCTGGCTGAAGCTTTCTTT
CDR3: CASSFRDSGLAEAFF

size: NA
J: TRBJ2-1
V: TRBV29-1
D: NA
DNA: TGCAGCGTTGGGAGAGAATACAATGAGCAGTTCTTC
CDR3: CSVGREYNEQFF

size: NA
J: TRBJ2-5
V: TRBV15
D: NA
DNA: TGTGCCACCAGCAGAGGGGGTGGGGAGACCCAGTACTTC
CDR3: CATSRGGGETQYF

size: NA
J: TRBJ2-7
V: TRBV29-1
D: TRBD1
DNA: TGCAGCGTTGACCTGGGACAGGGCGACCAGCAGTACTTC
CDR3: CSVDLGQGDQQYF

size: NA
J: TRBJ2-5
V: TRBV9
D: TRBD2
DNA: TGTGCCAGCAGTGAAGGACTAGCGGGAGGTTTGGAGACCCAGTACTTC
CDR3: CASSEGLAGGLETQYF

size: NA
J: TRBJ2-1
V: TRBV5-5
D: TRBD2
DNA: TGTGCCAGCAGCTTGGAAGCGGGGGCCTACAATGAGCAGTTCTTC
CDR3: CASSLEAGAYNEQFF

size: NA
J: TRBJ2-1
V: TRBV7-7
D: TRBD2
DNA: TGTGCTAGCAGCCGGGACTATTACAATGAGCAGTTCTTC
CDR3: CASSRDYYNEQFF

size: NA
J: TRBJ1-3
V: TRBV21-1
D: NA
DNA: TGTGCCAGCAGGGGGGGACCGAACTCTGGAAACACCATATATTTT
CDR3: CASRGGPNSGNTIYF

size: NA
J: TRBJ2-5
V: TRBV18
D: TRBD1
DNA: TGTGCCAGCTCACCGACAGGGGATTCCGGGACCCAGTACTTC
CDR3: CASSPTGDSGTQYF

size: once
J: TRBJ2-1
V: TRBV5-4
D: NA
DNA: TGTGCCAGCAGCTTGCCAGGGAAAAATGAGCAGTTCTTC
CDR3: CASSLPGKNEQFF